This T cell receptor (beta chain) was recorded in a study of T cell clonality in common variable immunodeficiency. Broader study findings: CVID subjects had higher TCRbeta clonality than healthy controls, most marked in about a third. Links between repertoire features and CVID complications were heterogeneity-limited.

TCRdb's table, derived via immunoSEQ multiplex PCR, lists solely in-frame clones and lacks some. The table lists 57,000 or so clones, with no singletons. Each donor provided roughly 4.5 to 9 ml of heparinized whole blood. The length of the CDR3 is 15 residues. Trimming removed 3 bases from V and 0 bases from J, with 9 bases in between. CDR1 is LNHDA and CDR2 is SQIVND in the germline V gene (reference sequence). This clone was recorded many times. Its antigen is unknown. The read finishes 3 residues shy of the CDR3 end, and the germline J gene is used to complete it. This receptor was obtained from a person between 18 and 69 years old in good health. The rearrangement uses TRBV19 and TRBJ2-4, with TRBD2 as a possible D gene (5 bases). Sequencing used peripheral blood mononuclear cells. The CDR3 DNA, read in part, is TGTGCCAGTAGTATGAGGACTTTAGCCAAAAACATT. This gives the protein CASSMRTLAKNI. The CDR3 in full is CASSMRTLAKNIQYF. Variable domain in full (rest from reference TRBV19 and TRBJ2-4): DGGITQSPKYLFRKEGQNVTLSCEQNLNHDAMYWYRQDPGQGLRLIYYSQIVNDFQKGDIAEGYSVSREKKESFPLTVTSAQKNPTAFYLCASSMRTLAKNIQYFGAGTRLSVL.